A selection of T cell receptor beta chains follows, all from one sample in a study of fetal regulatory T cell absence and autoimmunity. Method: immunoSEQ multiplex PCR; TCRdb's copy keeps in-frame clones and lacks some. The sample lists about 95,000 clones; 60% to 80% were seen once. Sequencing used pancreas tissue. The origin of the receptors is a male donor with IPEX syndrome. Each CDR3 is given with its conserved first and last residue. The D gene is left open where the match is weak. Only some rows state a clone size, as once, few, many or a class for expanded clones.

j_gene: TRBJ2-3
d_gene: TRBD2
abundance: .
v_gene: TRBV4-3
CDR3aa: CASSQEASGDGDTQYF
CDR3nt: TGCGCCAGCAGCCAAGAGGCTAGCGGGGATGGAGATACGCAGTATTTT

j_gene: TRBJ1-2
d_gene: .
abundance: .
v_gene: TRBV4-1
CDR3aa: CASSHLRGGPYGYTF
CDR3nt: TGCGCCAGCAGCCACCTCAGAGGGGGTCCCTATGGCTACACCTTC

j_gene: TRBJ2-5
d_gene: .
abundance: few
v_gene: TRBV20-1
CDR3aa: CSARRETQYF
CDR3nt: TGCAGTGCTCGAAGGGAGACCCAGTACTTC

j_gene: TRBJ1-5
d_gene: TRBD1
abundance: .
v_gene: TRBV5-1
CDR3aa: CASSTGQGNQPQHF
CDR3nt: TGCGCCAGCAGCACGGGACAGGGCAATCAGCCCCAGCATTTT

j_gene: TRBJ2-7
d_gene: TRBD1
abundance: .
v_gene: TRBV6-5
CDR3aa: CASSRDSTYEQYF
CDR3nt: TGTGCCAGCAGTCGGGACAGCACCTACGAGCAGTACTTC

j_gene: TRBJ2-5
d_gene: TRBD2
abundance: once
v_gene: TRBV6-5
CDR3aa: CASSYGLAEETQYF
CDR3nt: TGTGCCAGCAGTTACGGACTAGCGGAAGAGACCCAGTACTTC

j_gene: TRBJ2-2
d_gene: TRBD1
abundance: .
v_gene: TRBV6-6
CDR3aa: CASSQGAHYTGELFF
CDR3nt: TGTGCCAGCAGCCAGGGGGCGCATTATACCGGGGAGCTGTTTTTT

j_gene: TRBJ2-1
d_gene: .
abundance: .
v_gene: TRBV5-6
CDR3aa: CASSFGFLYNEQFF
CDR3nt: TGTGCCAGCAGCTTCGGGTTTTTATACAATGAGCAGTTCTTC

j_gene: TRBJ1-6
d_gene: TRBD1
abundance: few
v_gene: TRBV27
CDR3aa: CASSLHGDLAGGASPLHF
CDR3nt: TGTGCCAGCAGTTTACATGGGGACCTGGCAGGGGGCGCGTCACCCCTCCACTTT

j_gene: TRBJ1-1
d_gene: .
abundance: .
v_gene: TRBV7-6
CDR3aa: CASSLPGGEAFF
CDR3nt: TGTGCCAGCAGCTTGCCTGGGGGAGAAGCTTTCTTT

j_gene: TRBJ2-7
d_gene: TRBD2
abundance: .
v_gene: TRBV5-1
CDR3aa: CASSLRLAGANEQYF
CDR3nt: TGCGCCAGCAGCCTTCGACTAGCGGGGGCCAACGAGCAGTACTTC

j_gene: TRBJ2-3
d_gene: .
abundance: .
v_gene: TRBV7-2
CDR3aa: CASSLETGYGTDTQYF
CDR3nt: TGTGCCAGCAGCCTCGAAACAGGGTACGGCACAGATACGCAGTATTTT

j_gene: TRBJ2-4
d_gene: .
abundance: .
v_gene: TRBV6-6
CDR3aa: CASSYMARNIQYF
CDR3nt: TGTGCCAGCAGTTACATGGCCAGAAACATTCAGTACTTC

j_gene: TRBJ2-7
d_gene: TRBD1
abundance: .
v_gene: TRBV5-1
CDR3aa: CASSTGVHEQYF
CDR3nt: TGCGCCAGCAGCACAGGGGTCCACGAGCAGTACTTC

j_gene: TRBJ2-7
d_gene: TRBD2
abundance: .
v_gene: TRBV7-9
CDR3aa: CASSLPSGDYEQYF
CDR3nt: TGTGCCAGCAGCTTACCTAGCGGGGACTACGAGCAGTACTTC

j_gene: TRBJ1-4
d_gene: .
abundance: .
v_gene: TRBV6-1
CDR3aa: CASSEEQAGVGEKLFF
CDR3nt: TGTGCCAGCAGTGAAGAACAGGCGGGCGTAGGGGAAAAACTGTTTTTT

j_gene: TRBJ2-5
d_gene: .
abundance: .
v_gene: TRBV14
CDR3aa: CASSLVAGPETQYF
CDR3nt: TGTGCCAGCAGCCTAGTGGCTGGGCCGGAGACCCAGTACTTC

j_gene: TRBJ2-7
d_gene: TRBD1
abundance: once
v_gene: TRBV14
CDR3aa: CASNRQGALYEQYF
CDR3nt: TGTGCCAGCAACCGACAGGGGGCTCTGTACGAGCAGTACTTC

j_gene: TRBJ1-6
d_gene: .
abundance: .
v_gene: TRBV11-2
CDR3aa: CASSLEAGAYNSPLHF
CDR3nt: TGTGCCAGCAGCTTAGAGGCAGGAGCTTATAATTCACCCCTCCACTTT

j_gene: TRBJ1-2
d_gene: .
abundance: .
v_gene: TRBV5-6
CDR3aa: CASSLGPGPTNYGYTF
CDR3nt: TGTGCCAGCAGCTTGGGTCCGGGGCCAACCAACTATGGCTACACCTTC

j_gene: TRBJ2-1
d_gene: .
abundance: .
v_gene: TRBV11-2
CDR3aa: CASSLYGSNEQFF
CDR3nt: TGTGCCAGCAGCTTATACGGGAGCAATGAGCAGTTCTTC

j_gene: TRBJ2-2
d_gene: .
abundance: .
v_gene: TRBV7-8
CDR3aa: CASSPGLSGPGELFF
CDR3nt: TGTGCCAGCAGCCCCGGACTCTCTGGACCCGGGGAGCTGTTTTTT

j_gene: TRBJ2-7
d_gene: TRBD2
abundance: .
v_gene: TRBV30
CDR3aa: CAWSERGGSYEQYF
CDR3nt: TGTGCCTGGAGTGAGCGGGGGGGCTCCTACGAGCAGTACTTC

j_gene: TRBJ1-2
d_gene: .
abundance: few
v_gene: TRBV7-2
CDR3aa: CASSLHYGYTF
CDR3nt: TGTGCCAGCAGCTTACACTATGGCTACACCTTC

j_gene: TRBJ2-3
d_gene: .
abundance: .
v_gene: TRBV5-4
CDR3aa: CASSQKDTQYF
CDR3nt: TGTGCCAGCAGCCAAAAAGATACGCAGTATTTT

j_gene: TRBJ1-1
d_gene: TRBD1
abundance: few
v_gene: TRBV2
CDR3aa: CASSEGQGMNTEAFF
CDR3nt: TGTGCCAGCAGTGAGGGACAGGGTATGAACACTGAAGCTTTCTTT

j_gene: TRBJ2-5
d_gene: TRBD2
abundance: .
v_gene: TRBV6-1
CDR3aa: CASRLAGEETQYF
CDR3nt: TGTGCCAGCCGACTAGCGGGAGAAGAGACCCAGTACTTC

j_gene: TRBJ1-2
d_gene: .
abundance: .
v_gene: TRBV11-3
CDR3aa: CASSLEGGYGYTF
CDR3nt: TGTGCCAGCAGCCTAGAGGGAGGCTATGGCTACACCTTC

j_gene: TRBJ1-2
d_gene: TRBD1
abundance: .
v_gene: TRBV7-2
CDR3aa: CASSLALTGVGYTF
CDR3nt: TGTGCCAGCAGCTTAGCGCTTACAGGGGTTGGCTACACCTTC

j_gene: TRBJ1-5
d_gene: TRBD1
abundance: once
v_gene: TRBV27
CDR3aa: CASSFTGQGRNQPQHF
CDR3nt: TGTGCCAGCAGTTTCACAGGACAGGGAAGAAATCAGCCCCAGCATTTT

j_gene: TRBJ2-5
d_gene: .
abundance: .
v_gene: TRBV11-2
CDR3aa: CASSLGAGGQETQYF
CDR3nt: TGTGCCAGCAGCTTAGGGGCAGGGGGGCAAGAGACCCAGTACTTC

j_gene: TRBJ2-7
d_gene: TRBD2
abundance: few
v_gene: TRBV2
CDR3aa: CASRRTSGQFYEQYF
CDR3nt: TGTGCCAGCAGGAGGACTAGCGGTCAATTCTACGAGCAGTACTTC

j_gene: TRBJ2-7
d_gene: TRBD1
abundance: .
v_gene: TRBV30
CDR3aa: CAWSVQHRGLVEQYF
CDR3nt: TGTGCCTGGAGTGTACAACACAGGGGCTTAGTCGAGCAGTACTTC

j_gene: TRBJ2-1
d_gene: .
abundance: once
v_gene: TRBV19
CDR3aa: CASSILLNSYNEQFF
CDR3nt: TGTGCCAGTAGTATCCTCCTTAACAGCTACAATGAGCAGTTCTTC

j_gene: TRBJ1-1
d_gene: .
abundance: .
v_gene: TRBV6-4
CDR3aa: CASSGNTEAFF
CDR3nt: TGTGCCAGCAGTGGGAACACTGAAGCTTTCTTT

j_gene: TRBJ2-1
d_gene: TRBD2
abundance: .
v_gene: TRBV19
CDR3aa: CATIERGGYNEQFF
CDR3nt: TGTGCCACCATCGAGCGGGGGGGTTACAATGAGCAGTTCTTC

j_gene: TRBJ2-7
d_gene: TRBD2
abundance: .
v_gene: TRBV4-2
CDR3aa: CASSQDRLAGRGEQYF
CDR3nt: TGTGCCAGCAGCCAAGACCGACTAGCGGGAAGGGGAGAGCAGTACTTC

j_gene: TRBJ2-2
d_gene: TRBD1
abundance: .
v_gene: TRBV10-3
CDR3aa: CAIRGGAGELFF
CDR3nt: TGTGCCATCAGAGGGGGCGCCGGGGAGCTGTTTTTT

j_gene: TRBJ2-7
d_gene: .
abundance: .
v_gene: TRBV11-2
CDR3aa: CASSLRRPNEQYF
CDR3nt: TGTGCCAGCAGCTTACGAAGGCCCAACGAGCAGTACTTC

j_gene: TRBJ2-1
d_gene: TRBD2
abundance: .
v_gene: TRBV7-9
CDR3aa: CASSLRLSGRSYNEQFF
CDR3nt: TGTGCCAGCAGCCTACGGCTTAGCGGGCGCTCATACAATGAGCAGTTCTTC

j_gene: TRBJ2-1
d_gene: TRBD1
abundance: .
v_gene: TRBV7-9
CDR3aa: CASSLRSDGQGANEQFF
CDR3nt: TGTGCCAGCAGTTTAAGATCAGACGGACAGGGGGCCAATGAGCAGTTCTTC